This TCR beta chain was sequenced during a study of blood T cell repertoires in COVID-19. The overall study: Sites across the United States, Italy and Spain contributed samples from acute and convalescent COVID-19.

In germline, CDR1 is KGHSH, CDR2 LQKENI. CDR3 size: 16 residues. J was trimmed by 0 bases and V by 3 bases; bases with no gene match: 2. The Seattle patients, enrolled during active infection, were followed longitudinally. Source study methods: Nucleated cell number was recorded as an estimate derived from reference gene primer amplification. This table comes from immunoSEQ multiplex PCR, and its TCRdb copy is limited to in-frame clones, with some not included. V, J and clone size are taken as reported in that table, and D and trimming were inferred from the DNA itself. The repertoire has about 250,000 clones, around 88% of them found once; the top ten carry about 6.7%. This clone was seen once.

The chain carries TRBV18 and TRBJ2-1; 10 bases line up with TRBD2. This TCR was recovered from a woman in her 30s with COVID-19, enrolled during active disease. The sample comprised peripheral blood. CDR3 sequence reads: CASSPSSGGSYNEQFF. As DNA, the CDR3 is TGTGCCAGCTCACCTTCTAGCGGGGGCTCCTACAATGAGCAGTTCTTC.